The clone carrying this T cell receptor beta chain was seen a single time. Its matching antigen is unknown. This record comes from a study of OX40 agonist ivuxolimab in advanced cancers. Across the study: The patients' treatment was ivuxolimab, an agonistic anti-OX40 (CD134) antibody. Patients undergoing dose escalation presented with hepatocellular carcinoma, melanoma, renal cell or head and neck cancer. Around 40% of patients had received prior checkpoint inhibitor therapy.

General study results and limits: In the expanded peripheral T cells, antigen specificity was never determined.

Method: immunoSEQ multiplex PCR; TCRdb's copy keeps in-frame clones and lacks some. The data show tens of thousands of clones, about 94% seen once. Germline loops: CDR1 LGHNA, CDR2 YSLEER. Trimming cost V 4 bases and J 5 bases, with 17 bases left between them. This CDR3 is built from 16 residues. The chain couples TRBV4-3 to TRBJ1-4, with D unclear. The starting material was CD4+ or CD8+ T cells sorted from blood, obtained in a trial of the OX40 agonist ivuxolimab. The source of this sequence is an adult with an advanced solid tumor such as melanoma, head and neck, liver or kidney cancer. The CDR3 is CASSPQLDTTNEKLFF. CDR3 bases: TGCGCCAGCAGCCCCCAACTCGACACCACGAATGAAAAACTGTTTTTT.